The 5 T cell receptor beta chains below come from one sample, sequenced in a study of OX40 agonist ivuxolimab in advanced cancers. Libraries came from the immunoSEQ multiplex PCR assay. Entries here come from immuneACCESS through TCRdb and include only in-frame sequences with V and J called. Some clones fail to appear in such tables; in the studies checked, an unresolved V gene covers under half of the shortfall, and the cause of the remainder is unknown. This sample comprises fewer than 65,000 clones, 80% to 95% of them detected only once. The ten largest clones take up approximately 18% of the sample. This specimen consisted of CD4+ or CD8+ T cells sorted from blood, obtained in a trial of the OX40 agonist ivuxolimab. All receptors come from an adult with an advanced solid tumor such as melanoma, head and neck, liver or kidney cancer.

CDR3 residues: CASNEDRGPALNTEAFF. In DNA, the CDR3 is TGTGCCAGCAACGAAGACAGGGGGCCTGCATTGAACACTGAAGCTTTCTTT. The chain is built from TRBV13 and TRBJ1-1, with TRBD1 matching over 10 bases. The CDR3 runs 17 residues. Germline loops: CDR1 PRHDT, CDR2 FYEKMQ (reference sequence). V trimming: 7 bases; J trimming: 0 bases; junction bases outside the gene matches: 11.

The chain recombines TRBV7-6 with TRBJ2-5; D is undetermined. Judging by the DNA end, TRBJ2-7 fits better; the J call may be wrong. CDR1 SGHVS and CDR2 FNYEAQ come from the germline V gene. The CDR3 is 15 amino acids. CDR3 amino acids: CASSLSSGLLHEQYF. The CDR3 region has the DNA TGTGCCAGCAGCCTCTCCTCGGGCTTATTACACGAGCAGTACTTC.

CDR3 bases: TGTGCCAGCTCACCCCGGGGGTGGTACACTGAAGCTTTCTTT. It is translated as CASSPRGWYTEAFF. J is TRBJ1-1 and V is TRBV18; the D gene is possibly TRBD1 (5 bases). This CDR3 has 14 amino acids. The V gene lost 3 bases and the J gene lost 3 bases, with 11 bases spanning the gap. Germline CDR1 is KGHSH and CDR2 is LQKENI. Full variable domain (remainder filled in from reference TRBV18 and TRBJ1-1): NAGVMQNPRHLVRRRGQEARLRCSPMKGHSHVYWYRQLPEEGLKFMVYLQKENIIDESGMPKERFSAEFPKEGPSILRIQQVVRGDSAAYFCASSPRGWYTEAFFGQGTRLTVV.

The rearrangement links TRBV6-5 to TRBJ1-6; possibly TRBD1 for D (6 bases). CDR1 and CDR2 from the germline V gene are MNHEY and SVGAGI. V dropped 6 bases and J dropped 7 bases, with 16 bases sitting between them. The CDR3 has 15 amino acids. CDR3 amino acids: CASSLPGGGNSPLHF. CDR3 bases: TGTGCCAGCAGCCTCCCTGGAGGGGGGAATTCACCCCTCCACTTT.

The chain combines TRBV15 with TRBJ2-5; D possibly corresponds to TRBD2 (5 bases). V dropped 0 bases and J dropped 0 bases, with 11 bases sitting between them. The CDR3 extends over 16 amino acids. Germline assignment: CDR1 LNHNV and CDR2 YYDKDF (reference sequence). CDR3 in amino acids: CATSREGATYQETQYF. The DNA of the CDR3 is TGTGCCACCAGCAGAGAGGGAGCCACGTACCAAGAGACCCAGTACTTC. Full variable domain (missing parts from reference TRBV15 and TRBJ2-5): DAMVIQNPRYQVTQFGKPVTLSCSQTLNHNVMYWYQQKSSQAPKLLFHYYDKDFNNEADTPDNFQSRRPNTSFCFLDIRSPGLGDTAMYLCATSREGATYQETQYFGPGTRLLVL.